These T cell receptor beta chains were read from a single sample in a study of cytomegalovirus exposure and HLA in healthy donors. The protocol was immunoSEQ multiplex PCR, while the TCRdb copy is restricted to in-frame clones and leaves out a portion. The table includes around 68,000 clones, roughly four fifths detected once. Sequenced material: PBMCs. Receptor source: a woman aged 25 to 39 in good health and CMV-seropositive. CDR3s include the opening cysteine and the closing phenylalanine or tryptophan. D genes are given only for firm matches. Clone size, where shown, is once, few, many, or a class for clones that have expanded.

clone size: once; V gene: TRBV11-3; J gene: TRBJ2-2; D gene: NA; CDR3 DNA: TGTGCCAGCAGCTTAGATGGGCCCACCGGGGAGCTGTTTTTT; CDR3 protein: CASSLDGPTGELFF
clone size: NA; V gene: TRBV28; J gene: TRBJ1-4; D gene: NA; CDR3 DNA: TGTGCCAGCAGTACCCCAGGGTGGGAAGTTTCAACTAATGAAAAACTGTTTTTT; CDR3 protein: CASSTPGWEVSTNEKLFF
clone size: NA; V gene: TRBV9; J gene: TRBJ2-7; D gene: TRBD1; CDR3 DNA: TGTGCCAGCAGCTCGCACCTTGGACAGGGCAGGTACGAGCAGTACTTC; CDR3 protein: CASSSHLGQGRYEQYF
clone size: many; V gene: TRBV6-5; J gene: TRBJ1-4; D gene: NA; CDR3 DNA: TGTGCCAGCAGTTTAGGCCCAGGAGGTGAAAAACTGTTTTTT; CDR3 protein: CASSLGPGGEKLFF
clone size: NA; V gene: TRBV28; J gene: TRBJ2-3; D gene: TRBD2; CDR3 DNA: TGTGCCAGCAGTGCCTTAACACCGGGACTAGCGGGAGTCACAGATACGCAGTATTTT; CDR3 protein: CASSALTPGLAGVTDTQYF
clone size: few; V gene: TRBV7-2; J gene: TRBJ2-5; D gene: TRBD2; CDR3 DNA: TGTGCCAGCAGAAAAGCGGGAGCAGGGCAAGAGACCCAGTACTTC; CDR3 protein: CASRKAGAGQETQYF
clone size: few; V gene: TRBV30; J gene: TRBJ2-5; D gene: TRBD1; CDR3 DNA: TGTGCCTGGACACCAGACAGGGCCCAAGAGACCCAGTACTTC; CDR3 protein: CAWTPDRAQETQYF
clone size: NA; V gene: TRBV4-3; J gene: TRBJ2-3; D gene: TRBD2; CDR3 DNA: TGCGCCAGCAGCCAAGACGGGACTAGCGGCACAGATACGCAGTATTTT; CDR3 protein: CASSQDGTSGTDTQYF
clone size: few; V gene: TRBV19; J gene: TRBJ2-2; D gene: NA; CDR3 DNA: TGTGCCAGTAGTATGGGGGGGCTATCGAACACCGGGGAGCTGTTTTTT; CDR3 protein: CASSMGGLSNTGELFF
clone size: NA; V gene: TRBV29-1; J gene: TRBJ1-2; D gene: NA; CDR3 DNA: TGCAGCGTTGAACCCCGGTTCTCTAACTATGGCTACACCTTC; CDR3 protein: CSVEPRFSNYGYTF
clone size: NA; V gene: TRBV6-4; J gene: TRBJ2-3; D gene: NA; CDR3 DNA: TGTGCCAGCAGTGAAGGGGCTACAGATACGCAGTATTTT; CDR3 protein: CASSEGATDTQYF
clone size: NA; V gene: TRBV28; J gene: TRBJ1-5; D gene: NA; CDR3 DNA: TGTGCCAGCAGTTTAGCGGCGAATAGCAATCAGCCCCAGCATTTT; CDR3 protein: CASSLAANSNQPQHF
clone size: NA; V gene: TRBV19; J gene: TRBJ1-5; D gene: NA; CDR3 DNA: TGTGCCAGTAGCCCCAGGGCCGGTTATAGCAATCAGCCCCAGCATTTT; CDR3 protein: CASSPRAGYSNQPQHF
clone size: NA; V gene: TRBV27; J gene: TRBJ2-5; D gene: TRBD2; CDR3 DNA: TGTGCCAGCAGGCCCGTAGTTGGACTATTGGCGGGGGGCCAAGAGACCCAGTACTTC; CDR3 protein: CASRPVVGLLAGGQETQYF
clone size: NA; V gene: TRBV2; J gene: TRBJ1-2; D gene: TRBD1; CDR3 DNA: TGTGCCAGCAGCGGGACAGTCACTAACTATGGCTACACCTTC; CDR3 protein: CASSGTVTNYGYTF
clone size: NA; V gene: TRBV7-3; J gene: TRBJ2-3; D gene: TRBD2; CDR3 DNA: TGTGCCAGCAGCTTATGGGCTAGCGGGAGAAAGGGCACAGATACGCAGTATTTT; CDR3 protein: CASSLWASGRKGTDTQYF
clone size: NA; V gene: TRBV30; J gene: TRBJ2-7; D gene: NA; CDR3 DNA: TGTGCTGGGGACAGACTAGCCTACGAGCAGTACTTC; CDR3 protein: CAGDRLAYEQYF
clone size: NA; V gene: TRBV7-9; J gene: TRBJ2-5; D gene: NA; CDR3 DNA: TGTGCCAGCAGCTCCGCGGAGACCCAGTACTTC; CDR3 protein: CASSSAETQYF
clone size: NA; V gene: TRBV10-3; J gene: TRBJ2-5; D gene: NA; CDR3 DNA: TGTGCCACCTCGGGACTGCCCCAAGAGACCCAGTACTTC; CDR3 protein: CATSGLPQETQYF
clone size: few; V gene: TRBV7-9; J gene: TRBJ2-3; D gene: NA; CDR3 DNA: TGTGCCAGCAGCTCTCCCTCGGGGCAGTATTTT; CDR3 protein: CASSSPSGQYF
clone size: NA; V gene: TRBV7-7; J gene: TRBJ2-7; D gene: NA; CDR3 DNA: TGTGCTAGCAGCTTAGGGGGGGACAGCTCCTACGAGCAGTACTTC; CDR3 protein: CASSLGGDSSYEQYF
clone size: few; V gene: TRBV5-1; J gene: TRBJ2-3; D gene: TRBD1; CDR3 DNA: TGCGCCAGCAGCTTGGGACAGGGGAGCACAGATACGCAGTATTTT; CDR3 protein: CASSLGQGSTDTQYF
clone size: NA; V gene: TRBV27; J gene: TRBJ2-2; D gene: TRBD2; CDR3 DNA: TGTGCCAGCAGTTTGACCGAGGGGCGGGAGGGTGACACCGGGGAGCTGTTTTTT; CDR3 protein: CASSLTEGREGDTGELFF
clone size: few; V gene: TRBV6-5; J gene: TRBJ2-7; D gene: NA; CDR3 DNA: TGTGCCAGCAGTCCTAGGAGGGCCTACGAGCAGTACTTC; CDR3 protein: CASSPRRAYEQYF
clone size: NA; V gene: TRBV4-3; J gene: TRBJ1-4; D gene: TRBD1; CDR3 DNA: TGCGCCAGCAGCCAAGACGTGTGGGAAACAGGGGGGGTTGAAAAACTGTTTTTT; CDR3 protein: CASSQDVWETGGVEKLFF
clone size: NA; V gene: TRBV30; J gene: TRBJ2-1; D gene: NA; CDR3 DNA: TGTGCCTGGTTAACAGGGACGGCCTACAATGAGCAGTTCTTC; CDR3 protein: CAWLTGTAYNEQFF
clone size: NA; V gene: TRBV5-1; J gene: TRBJ2-1; D gene: NA; CDR3 DNA: TGCGCCAGCAGCCAGGGGACCGGGAATGAGCAGTTCTTC; CDR3 protein: CASSQGTGNEQFF
clone size: NA; V gene: TRBV19; J gene: TRBJ2-7; D gene: NA; CDR3 DNA: TGTGCCAGTAGTATGTCCGCGGCTAGCTCCTACGAGCAGTACTTC; CDR3 protein: CASSMSAASSYEQYF
clone size: NA; V gene: TRBV28; J gene: TRBJ2-5; D gene: TRBD2; CDR3 DNA: TGTGCCAGCAGTTTTTCCGGGGGGGAGACCCAGTACTTC; CDR3 protein: CASSFSGGETQYF
clone size: NA; V gene: TRBV5-1; J gene: TRBJ2-3; D gene: NA; CDR3 DNA: TGCGCCAGCAGCTCGGGCAGAGGGCGTGACCCAGATACGCAGTATTTT; CDR3 protein: CASSSGRGRDPDTQYF
clone size: NA; V gene: TRBV23-1; J gene: TRBJ2-1; D gene: NA; CDR3 DNA: TGCGCCACCTACCGAGGTCTTCGGCTGGCTGAGCAGTTCTTC; CDR3 protein: CATYRGLRLAEQFF
clone size: few; V gene: TRBV27; J gene: TRBJ2-3; D gene: TRBD1; CDR3 DNA: TGTGCCAGCAGTTTGGCGACAGGGGGCGCAGATACGCAGTATTTT; CDR3 protein: CASSLATGGADTQYF
clone size: NA; V gene: TRBV29-1; J gene: TRBJ1-2; D gene: NA; CDR3 DNA: TGCAGCGCGGCTGTCCTAGGACGGGAATATGGCTACACCTTC; CDR3 protein: CSAAVLGREYGYTF
clone size: NA; V gene: TRBV9; J gene: TRBJ2-1; D gene: NA; CDR3 DNA: TGTGCCAGCAGCGTAGGGCAGGGGTTGGTTGAGCAGTTCTTC; CDR3 protein: CASSVGQGLVEQFF
clone size: NA; V gene: TRBV7-8; J gene: TRBJ2-3; D gene: NA; CDR3 DNA: TGTGCCAGCAGGCCTCGGGGATGTACGCAGTATTTT; CDR3 protein: CASRPRGCTQYF
clone size: NA; V gene: TRBV6-6; J gene: TRBJ2-7; D gene: TRBD2; CDR3 DNA: TGTGCCAGCTCAAGACAGCCGGGGGGGTCCTACGAGCAGTACTTC; CDR3 protein: CASSRQPGGSYEQYF